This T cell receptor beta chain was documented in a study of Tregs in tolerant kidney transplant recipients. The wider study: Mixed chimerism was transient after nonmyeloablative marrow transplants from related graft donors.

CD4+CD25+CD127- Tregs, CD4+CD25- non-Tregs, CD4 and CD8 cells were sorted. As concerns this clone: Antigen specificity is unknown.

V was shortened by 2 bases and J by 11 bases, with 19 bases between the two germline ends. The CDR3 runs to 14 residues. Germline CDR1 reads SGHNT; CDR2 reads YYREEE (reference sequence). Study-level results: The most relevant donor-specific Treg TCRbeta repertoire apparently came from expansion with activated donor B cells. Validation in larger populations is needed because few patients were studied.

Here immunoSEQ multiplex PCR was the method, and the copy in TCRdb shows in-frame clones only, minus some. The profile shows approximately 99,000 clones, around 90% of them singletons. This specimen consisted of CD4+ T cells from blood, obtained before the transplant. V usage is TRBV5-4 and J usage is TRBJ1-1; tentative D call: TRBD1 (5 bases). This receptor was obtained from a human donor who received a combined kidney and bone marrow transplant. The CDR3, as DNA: TGTGCCAGCAGCTTCCCGTCGCAGGGATATGACGCTTTCTTT. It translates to CASSFPSQGYDAFF.